This T cell receptor (beta chain) originates from a study of beta chain features in type 1 diabetes. General observations from the study: VDJ junctions in type 1 diabetes patients carried more deletions and fewer insertions.

The CDR3 extends over 15 amino acids. In germline, CDR1 is GTSNPN, CDR2 SVGIG (reference sequence). Trimming took 0 bases from V and 3 from J, leaving 14 bases between them. The isolated RNA, all of it, was reverse transcribed, so expressed TCRB transcripts were what got sequenced. The table came from immunoSEQ multiplex PCR; TCRdb's copy has only in-frame clones and leaves some out. This sample has about 200,000 clones, with 11% found just once. This clone was seen a handful of times. Its specificity is not known. In the same sample, other DNA sequences code for this CDR3. The J gene is TRBJ1-1, the V gene TRBV30; perhaps TRBD1 as D (5 bases). Sample: central memory CD4+ T cells from blood. The TCR originated in a young man in good health. This CDR3 reads CAWSVLAGWDTEAFF. DNA of the CDR3: TGTGCCTGGAGTGTACTAGCAGGGTGGGACACTGAAGCTTTCTTT.